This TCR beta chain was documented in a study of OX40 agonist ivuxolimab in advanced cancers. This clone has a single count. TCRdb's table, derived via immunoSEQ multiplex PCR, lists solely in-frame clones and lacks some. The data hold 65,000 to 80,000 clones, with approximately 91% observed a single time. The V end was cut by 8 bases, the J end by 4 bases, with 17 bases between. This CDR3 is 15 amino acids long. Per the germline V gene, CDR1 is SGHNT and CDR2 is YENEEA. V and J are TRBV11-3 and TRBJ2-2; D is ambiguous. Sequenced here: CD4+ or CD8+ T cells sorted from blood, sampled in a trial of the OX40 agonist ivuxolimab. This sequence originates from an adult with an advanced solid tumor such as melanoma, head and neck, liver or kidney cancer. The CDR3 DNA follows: TGTGCCAGCGCTAAGACAATTACGAGCACCGGGGAGCTGTTTTTT. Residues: CASAKTITSTGELFF. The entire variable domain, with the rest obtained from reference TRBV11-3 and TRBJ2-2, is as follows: EAGVVQSPRYKIIEKKQPVAFWCNPISGHNTLYWYLQNLGQGPELLIRYENEEAVDDSQLPKDRFSAERLKGVDSTLKIQPAELGDSAVYLCASAKTITSTGELFFGEGSRLTVL.